This T cell receptor (beta chain) was obtained from a study of shared clonotypes between healthy human individuals. General observations from the study: Among donors, sharing of clonotypes was expected to be affected by sequencing depth. Sharing across four donors was highest in naive CD4 (around 5%) and lowest in memory CD8 (0.4%).

CDR3 length: 16 amino acids. The ends were cut back, 5 bases at V and 0 bases at J, with 13 bases in the middle. Per the germline V gene, CDR1 is SEHNR and CDR2 is FQNEAQ (reference sequence). It was at deep level that the assay was run. The method was immunoSEQ multiplex PCR; TCRdb's version includes in-frame clones alone and lacks a portion of them. Seen here are some 2,000,000 clones, more than 90% observed once, and the top ten hold approximately 0.13%. Worth noting for this clone: The antigen is unknown.

Material for sequencing was naive CD4+ T cells sorted from blood. Subset meaning: CD45RA+ positively selected. The clonotype comes from a man younger than 35 in good health. The chain joins TRBV7-9 to TRBJ2-2, with D possibly being TRBD2 (5 bases). The CDR3 DNA reads TGTGCCAGCAGCCCGAGAGGGCGGGCGAACACCGGGGAGCTGTTTTTT. Protein sequence: CASSPRGRANTGELFF.